The 21 T cell receptor beta chains below come from one sample, sequenced in a study of T cell responses to AZD1222 COVID-19 vaccine. Produced via immunoSEQ multiplex PCR; TCRdb's table is partial and in-frame only. The sample yields approximately 130,000 clones, about 85% seen once. Source: peripheral blood, taken 28 days after the second AZD1222 dose. The receptors were gathered from an adult who received the AZD1222 COVID-19 vaccine.

This chain uses TRBV19 with TRBJ1-3; possible D gene TRBD1, 5 bases. Between the trimmed V and J ends, which lost 9 bases and 0 bases, there was a span of 9 bases. CDR1 is LNHDA and CDR2 is SQIVND in the germline V gene (reference sequence). CDR3 length equals 13 residues. CDR3 DNA: TGTGCCAGCGGGGGGAGCTCTGGAAACACCATATATTTT. Translation: CASGGSSGNTIYF.

The V gene is TRBV6-5, the J gene TRBJ2-3, with a tentative D call TRBD1 (5 bases). The CDR3 totals 13 residues. Germline V gene lookup returns CDR1 MNHEY and CDR2 SVGAGI. V dropped 8 bases and J dropped 4 bases, with 13 bases sitting between them. DNA for the CDR3: TGTGCCAGCTGGGCAGGGTCGGCAGATACGCAGTATTTT. Protein: CASWAGSADTQYF.

This clone was recorded a few times. The V gene is TRBV27, the J gene TRBJ2-2; D unclear. Germline V CDR1 and CDR2: MNHEY, SMNVEV (reference sequence). Trimming left V 6 bases short and J 1 base short, with 12 bases between. The CDR3 contains 15 residues. In DNA form, the CDR3 reads TGTGCCAGCAGAACGACGGCATTGAACACCGGGGAGCTGTTTTTT. Translated: CASRTTALNTGELFF.

The gene calls are TRBV7-9 and TRBJ2-2, with 12 nucleotides matching TRBD2. Germline loops: CDR1 SEHNR, CDR2 FQNEAQ (reference sequence). The V segment lost 5 bases and the J segment 3 bases; nucleotides outside the gene matches: 7. CDR3 length: 17 amino acids. Written as DNA, the CDR3 is TGTGCCAGCAGCAATGGACTAGCGGGGCGATACACCGGGGAGCTGTTTTTT. As protein: CASSNGLAGRYTGELFF. Full variable domain (missing parts from reference TRBV7-9 and TRBJ2-2): DTGVSQNPRHKITKRGQNVTFRCDPISEHNRLYWYRQTLGQGPEFLTYFQNEAQLEKSRLLSDRFSAERPKGSFSTLEIQRTEQGDSAMYLCASSNGLAGRYTGELFFGEGSRLTVL.

The V gene is TRBV12-5, the J gene TRBJ1-4, with D unresolved. The germline V gene has CDR1 LGHNT and CDR2 FRNRAP. The CDR3 has 15 residues. Trimming cost V 7 bases and J 4 bases, with 16 bases left between them. As DNA, the CDR3 is TGTGCTAGTGCCAAATCGGGTCTCGGTAATGAAAAACTGTTTTTT. Its translation: CASAKSGLGNEKLFF. Looking up the rest from reference TRBV12-5 and TRBJ1-4 gives the full variable domain: DARVTQTPRHKVTEMGQEVTMRCQPILGHNTVFWYRQTMMQGLELLAYFRNRAPLDDSGMPKDRFSAEMPDATLATLKIQPSEPRDSAVYFCASAKSGLGNEKLFFGSGTQLSVL.

V and J are TRBV11-2 and TRBJ2-7; D might be TRBD1 (6 bases). Germline values: CDR1 SGHAT, CDR2 FQNNGV. The V end was cut by 1 base, the J end by 4 bases, with 14 bases between. The CDR3 contains 15 residues. Here the CDR3 reads CASSLAAGTGYEQYF. The DNA of the CDR3 is TGTGCCAGCAGCTTAGCGGCTGGTACAGGGTACGAGCAGTACTTC. Filled out from reference TRBV11-2 and TRBJ2-7, the complete variable domain reads EAGVAQSPRYKIIEKRQSVAFWCNPISGHATLYWYQQILGQGPKLLIQFQNNGVVDDSQLPKDRFSAERLKGVDSTLKIQPAKLEDSAVYLCASSLAAGTGYEQYFGPGTRLTVT.

This CDR3 reads CASSPDVSSGNTIYF. The CDR3, as DNA: TGTGCCAGCAGCCCAGACGTCAGCTCTGGAAACACCATATATTTT. The rearrangement links TRBV11-2 to TRBJ1-3; no definite D call. The CDR3 has 15 residues. V lost 5 bases to trimming and J lost 0 bases, with 11 bases between them. Per the germline V gene, CDR1 is SGHAT and CDR2 is FQNNGV.

V is TRBV4-3 and J is TRBJ1-6; D uncertain. The V gene's germline CDR1 is LGHNA and CDR2 YSLEER. V was trimmed by 4 bases and J by 6 bases, leaving 16 bases between them. This CDR3 contains 16 residues. CDR3 DNA: TGCGCCAGCAGCCCCCTAACCCTGCCCTTTAATTCACCCCTCCACTTT. It encodes CASSPLTLPFNSPLHF.

The V and J genes are TRBV7-9 and TRBJ1-2; possible D gene TRBD1, 5 bases. The CDR3 covers 14 residues. Germline V CDR1 and CDR2: SEHNR, FQNEAQ (reference sequence). With 1 base removed from V and 8 bases from J, the gap between germline ends came to 14 bases. CDR3 bases: TGTGCCAGCAGCTTAGACCTCATATGGGGGGGCTACACCTTC. It encodes CASSLDLIWGGYTF.

The chain couples TRBV7-8 to TRBJ2-5; 8 bases align to TRBD1. The CDR3 has 15 amino acids. Germline values: CDR1 SGHVS, CDR2 FQNEAQ. Trimming at V came to 0 bases and at J to 2 bases, leaving 2 bases not matched to a gene. CDR3 in DNA: TGTGCCAGCAGCTTAGCAGACAGGGGTCAAGAGACCCAGTACTTC. As protein: CASSLADRGQETQYF.

This sequence joins TRBV5-5 and TRBJ1-6; D is unresolved. Germline V gene sequence: CDR1 SGHKS, CDR2 YYEKEE (reference sequence). V lost 3 bases and J lost 5, with 6 bases in between. This CDR3 comprises 13 residues. As DNA, the CDR3 is TGTGCCAGCAGCTCTGAACATAATTCACCCCTCCACTTT. Translated, it gives CASSSEHNSPLHF.

The chain has TRBV28 and TRBJ2-7, with 10 positions matching TRBD1. The CDR3 consists of 15 residues. Germline assignment: CDR1 MDHEN and CDR2 SYDVKM. After removal of 5 bases from V and 5 bases from J, the junction contained 9 bases not matched to a gene. Written as DNA, the CDR3 is TGTGCCAGCAGTACTCCGGGACAGGGGACGGACGAGCAGTACTTC. The encoded protein is CASSTPGQGTDEQYF.

This clone was seen once. The CDR3 here is CATSLQGRSNQPQHF. In DNA form, the CDR3 reads TGTGCCACCAGCCTACAGGGGAGAAGCAATCAGCCCCAGCATTTT. The gene calls are TRBV15 and TRBJ1-5; the match to TRBD1 covers 7 bases. With V trimmed by 5 bases and J by 1 base, 5 bases remained unmatched. There are 15 residues in the CDR3. CDR1 and CDR2 from the germline V gene are LNHNV and YYDKDF (reference sequence).

The rearrangement uses TRBV5-8 and TRBJ1-4; D is perhaps TRBD1 (5 bases). Germline-derived CDR1 and CDR2 are SGHTS and YDEGEE. The ends were cut back, 1 base at V and 8 bases at J, with 18 bases in the middle. The CDR3 is made up of 16 amino acids. CDR3 in DNA: TGTGCCAGCAGCTTGAGGGACGGACTCCAGCTAGAAAAACTGTTTTTT. Encoded protein: CASSLRDGLQLEKLFF.

The genes are TRBV12-3 or TRBV12-4 and TRBJ2-3; D uncertain. This CDR3 is 12 amino acids long. With 1 base removed from V and 4 bases from J, the gap between germline ends came to 3 bases. In DNA, the CDR3 is TGTGCCAGCAGTTTAGTGGCAGATACGCAGTATTTT. Encoded protein: CASSLVADTQYF.

The rearrangement joins TRBV3-1 (or the pseudogene TRBV3-2) to TRBJ1-3, with D unresolved. The CDR3 consists of 16 residues. Trimming shortened V by 2 bases and J by 4 bases, and 15 bases separated the two germline ends. Germline lookup yields CDR1 LGHDT and CDR2 YNNKEL (reference sequence). The CDR3 region is CASSQQREFAGNTIYF. For the CDR3, the DNA is TGTGCCAGCAGCCAACAGAGGGAGTTTGCAGGAAACACCATATATTTT.

In DNA, the CDR3 is TGTGCCAGCAGTTACTCGGGGCGGGAAGAGACCCAGTACTTC. Protein: CASSYSGREETQYF. The V and J genes are TRBV6-2 or TRBV6-3 and TRBJ2-5, with D perhaps assigned TRBD1 or TRBD2 (5 bases each). The V and J ends lost 0 bases and 3 bases respectively, with 8 bases between them. Germline V gives CDR1 MNHEY, CDR2 SVGEGT. The CDR3 is 14 residues long.

The chain uses TRBV9 and TRBJ1-2, with D perhaps matching TRBD1 (6 bases). The V and J ends lost 5 bases and 7 bases respectively, with 15 bases between them. The CDR3 runs 13 residues. Germline CDR1 reads SGDLS; CDR2 reads YYNGEE. CDR3 in amino acids: CASSDGGGFGYTF. In nucleotides, the CDR3 is TGTGCCAGCAGTGACGGAGGGGGGTTTGGCTACACCTTC. Full variable domain (rest looked up from reference TRBV9 and TRBJ1-2): DSGVTQTPKHLITATGQRVTLRCSPRSGDLSVYWYQQSLDQGLQFLIQYYNGEERAKGNILERFSAQQFPDLHSELNLSSLELGDSALYFCASSDGGGFGYTFGSGTRLTVV.

The gene calls are TRBV6-5 and TRBJ1-6; D is undetermined. Trimming took off 6 bases at V and 7 bases at J, with 16 bases between the two ends. Germline CDR1 MNHEY, CDR2 SVGAGI. The CDR3 is 15 residues long. CDR3 DNA sequence: TGTGCCAGCAGCCTCGGGCCCCCTCCAAATTCACCCCTCCACTTT. It codes for CASSLGPPPNSPLHF.

The chain uses TRBV2 and TRBJ1-1; D unresolved. Trimming took off 9 bases at V and 3 bases at J, with 11 bases between the two ends. Germline V lookup: CDR1 SNHLY, CDR2 FYNNEI. The CDR3 contains 12 residues. DNA of the CDR3: TGTGCCAGACAGCTGTTGGACACTGAAGCTTTCTTT. Its translation: CARQLLDTEAFF. Variable domain in full (rest from reference TRBV2 and TRBJ1-1): EPEVTQTPSHQVTQMGQEVILRCVPISNHLYFYWYRQILGQKVEFLVSFYNNEISEKSEIFDDQFSVERPDGSNFTLKIRSTKLEDSAMYFCARQLLDTEAFFGQGTRLTVV.

This clone has only one observation. J is TRBJ1-4 and V is TRBV6-5; possible D gene TRBD1, 5 bases. Between the trimmed V and J ends, which lost 0 bases and 3 bases, there was a span of 11 bases. Germline values: CDR1 MNHEY, CDR2 SVGAGI. The CDR3 runs to 16 residues. The DNA for the CDR3 is TGTGCCAGCAGTTACTCGAACGGGGCAGCTAATGAAAAACTGTTTTTT. Translation gives CASSYSNGAANEKLFF.